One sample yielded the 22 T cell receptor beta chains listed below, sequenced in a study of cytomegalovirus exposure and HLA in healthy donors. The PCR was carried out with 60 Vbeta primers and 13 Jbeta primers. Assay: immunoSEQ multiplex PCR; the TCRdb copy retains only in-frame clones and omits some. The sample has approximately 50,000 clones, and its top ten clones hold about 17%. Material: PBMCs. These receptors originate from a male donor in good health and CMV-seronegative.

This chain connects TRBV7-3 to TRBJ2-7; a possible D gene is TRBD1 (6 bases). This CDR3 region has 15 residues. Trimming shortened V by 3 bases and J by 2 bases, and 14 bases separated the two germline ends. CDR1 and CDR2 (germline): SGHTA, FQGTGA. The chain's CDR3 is CASSFLGQVPYEQYF. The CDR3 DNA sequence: TGTGCCAGCAGCTTTCTGGGACAAGTCCCCTACGAGCAGTACTTC.

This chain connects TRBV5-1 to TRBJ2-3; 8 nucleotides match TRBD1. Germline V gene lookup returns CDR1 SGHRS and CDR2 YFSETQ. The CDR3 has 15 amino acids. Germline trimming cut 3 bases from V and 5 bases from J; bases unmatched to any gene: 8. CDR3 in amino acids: CASSSDQGAVDTQYF. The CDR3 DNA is TGCGCCAGCAGCTCGGACCAGGGGGCCGTAGATACGCAGTATTTT.

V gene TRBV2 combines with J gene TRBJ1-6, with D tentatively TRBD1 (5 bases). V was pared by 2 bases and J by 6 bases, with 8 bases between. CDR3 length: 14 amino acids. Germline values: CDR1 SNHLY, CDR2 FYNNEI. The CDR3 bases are TGTGCCAGCAGTGAATGGGGCTTTAATTCACCCCTCCACTTT. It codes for CASSEWGFNSPLHF.

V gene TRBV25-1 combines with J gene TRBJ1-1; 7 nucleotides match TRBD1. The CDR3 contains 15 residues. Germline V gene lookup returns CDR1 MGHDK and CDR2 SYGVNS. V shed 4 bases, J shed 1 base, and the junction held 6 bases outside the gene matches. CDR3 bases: TGTGCCAGCAGTGGCCTGACAGGGACGAACACTGAAGCTTTCTTT. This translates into CASSGLTGTNTEAFF.

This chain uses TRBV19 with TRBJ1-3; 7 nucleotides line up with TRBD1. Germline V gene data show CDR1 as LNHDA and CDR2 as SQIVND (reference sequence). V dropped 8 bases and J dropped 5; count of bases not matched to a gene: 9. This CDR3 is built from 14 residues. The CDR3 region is CASGGTEGRNTIYF. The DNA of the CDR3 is TGTGCCAGTGGAGGGACAGAGGGGCGAAACACCATATATTTT.

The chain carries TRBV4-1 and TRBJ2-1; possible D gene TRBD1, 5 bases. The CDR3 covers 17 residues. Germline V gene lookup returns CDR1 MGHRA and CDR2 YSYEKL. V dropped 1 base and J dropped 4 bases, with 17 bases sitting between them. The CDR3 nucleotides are TGCGCCAGCAGCCAAGTTTTGGGGCCCCCGAATTACAATGAGCAGTTCTTC. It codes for CASSQVLGPPNYNEQFF.

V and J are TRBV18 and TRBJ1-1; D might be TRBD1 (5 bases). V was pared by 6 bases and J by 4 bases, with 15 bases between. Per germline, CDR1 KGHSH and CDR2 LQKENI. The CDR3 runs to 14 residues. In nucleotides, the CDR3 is TGTGCCAGCTCTTCGAGATGGACAAGCACTGAAGCTTTCTTT. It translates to CASSSRWTSTEAFF.

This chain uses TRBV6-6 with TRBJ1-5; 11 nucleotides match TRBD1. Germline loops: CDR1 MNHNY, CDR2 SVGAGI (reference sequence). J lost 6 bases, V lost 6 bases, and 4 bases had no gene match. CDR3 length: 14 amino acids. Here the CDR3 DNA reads TGTGCCAGCAGACCCGGGACAGGGGGTCAGCCCCAGCATTTT. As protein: CASRPGTGGQPQHF.

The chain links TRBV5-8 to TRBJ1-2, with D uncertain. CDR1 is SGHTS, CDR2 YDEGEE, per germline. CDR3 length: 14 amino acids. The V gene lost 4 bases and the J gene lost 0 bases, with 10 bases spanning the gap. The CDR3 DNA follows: TGTGCCAGCAGCCTGCTAGCCACTAACTATGGCTACACCTTC. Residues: CASSLLATNYGYTF.

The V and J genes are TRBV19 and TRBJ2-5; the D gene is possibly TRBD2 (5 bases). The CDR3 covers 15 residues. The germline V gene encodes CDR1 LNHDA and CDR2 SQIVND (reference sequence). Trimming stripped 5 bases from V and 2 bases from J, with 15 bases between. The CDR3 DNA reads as TGTGCCAGTAGTCCTTCCGGAGGAGATCAAGAGACCCAGTACTTC. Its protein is CASSPSGGDQETQYF.

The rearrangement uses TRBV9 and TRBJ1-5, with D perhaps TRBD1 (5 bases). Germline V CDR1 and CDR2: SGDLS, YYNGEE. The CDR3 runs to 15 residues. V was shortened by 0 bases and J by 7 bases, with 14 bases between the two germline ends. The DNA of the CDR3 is TGTGCCAGCAGCGTAGATGGGCAGGGAGGACAGCCCCAGCATTTT. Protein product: CASSVDGQGGQPQHF.

The chain's CDR3 is CASSLGVTSGGSTDTQYF. The CDR3, as DNA: TGTGCCAGCAGCTTAGGAGTGACTAGCGGGGGGAGCACAGATACGCAGTATTTT. V is TRBV7-9 and J is TRBJ2-3; 13 nucleotides agree with TRBD2. From germline, CDR1 is SEHNR and CDR2 FQNEAQ (reference sequence). The CDR3 runs 18 residues. The ends lost 1 base at V and 0 bases at J; junction bases unmatched: 4.

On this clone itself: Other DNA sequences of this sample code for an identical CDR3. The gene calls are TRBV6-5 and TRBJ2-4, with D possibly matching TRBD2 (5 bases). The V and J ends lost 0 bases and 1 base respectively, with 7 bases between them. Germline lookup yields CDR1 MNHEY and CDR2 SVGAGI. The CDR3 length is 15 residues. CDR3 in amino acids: CASSYSRGAKNIQYF. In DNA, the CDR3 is TGTGCCAGCAGTTACTCGAGAGGGGCCAAAAACATTCAGTACTTC.

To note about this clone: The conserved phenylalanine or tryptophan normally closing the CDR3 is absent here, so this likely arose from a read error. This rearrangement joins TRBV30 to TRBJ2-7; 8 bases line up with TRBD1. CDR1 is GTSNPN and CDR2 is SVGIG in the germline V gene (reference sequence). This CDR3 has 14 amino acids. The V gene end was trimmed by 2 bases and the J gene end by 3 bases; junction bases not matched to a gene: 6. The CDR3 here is CAWSKDRGFYEQYL. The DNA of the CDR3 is TGTGCCTGGAGTAAAGACAGGGGTTTCTACGAGCAGTACCTC.

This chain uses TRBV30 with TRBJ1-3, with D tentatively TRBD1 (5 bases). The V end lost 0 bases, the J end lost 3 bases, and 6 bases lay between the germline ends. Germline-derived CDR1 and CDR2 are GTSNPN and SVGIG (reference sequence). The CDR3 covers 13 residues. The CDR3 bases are TGTGCCTGGAGTGTACAGGTTGGAAACACCATATATTTT. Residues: CAWSVQVGNTIYF.

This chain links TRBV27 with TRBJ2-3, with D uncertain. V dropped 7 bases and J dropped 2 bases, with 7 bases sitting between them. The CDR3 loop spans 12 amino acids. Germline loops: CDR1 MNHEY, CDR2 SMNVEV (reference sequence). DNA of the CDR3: TGTGCCAGCAAATCGTACACAGATACGCAGTATTTT. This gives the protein CASKSYTDTQYF.

CDR3 region: CASSLVVDTEAFF. The CDR3 nucleotides are TGCGCCAGCAGCTTGGTCGTTGACACTGAAGCTTTCTTT. The chain recombines TRBV5-1 with TRBJ1-1, with unresolved D. Germline values: CDR1 SGHRS, CDR2 YFSETQ. The V and J ends lost 0 bases and 3 bases respectively, with 6 bases between them. CDR3 size: 13 residues.

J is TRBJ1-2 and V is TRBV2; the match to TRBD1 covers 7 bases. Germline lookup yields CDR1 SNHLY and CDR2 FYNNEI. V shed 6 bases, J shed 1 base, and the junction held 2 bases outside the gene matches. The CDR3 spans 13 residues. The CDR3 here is CASRGQYNYGYTF. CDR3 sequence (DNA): TGTGCCAGCAGGGGACAGTATAACTATGGCTACACCTTC.

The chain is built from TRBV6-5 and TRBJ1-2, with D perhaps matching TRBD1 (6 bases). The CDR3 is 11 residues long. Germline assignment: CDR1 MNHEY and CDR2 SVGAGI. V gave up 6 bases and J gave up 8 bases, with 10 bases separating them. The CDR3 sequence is CASSSRGGYTF. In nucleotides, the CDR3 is TGTGCCAGCAGCTCTAGGGGGGGCTACACCTTC.

CDR3 sequence (DNA): TGTGCCAGTAGTACCTTAGCGGGGGCGGCCTACGAGCAGTACTTC. This codes for CASSTLAGAAYEQYF. The chain uses TRBV19 and TRBJ2-7, with TRBD2 matching 9 bases. CDR1 and CDR2 from the germline V gene are LNHDA and SQIVND (reference sequence). After removal of 4 bases from V and 2 bases from J, the junction contained 6 bases not matched to a gene. This CDR3 spans 15 amino acids.

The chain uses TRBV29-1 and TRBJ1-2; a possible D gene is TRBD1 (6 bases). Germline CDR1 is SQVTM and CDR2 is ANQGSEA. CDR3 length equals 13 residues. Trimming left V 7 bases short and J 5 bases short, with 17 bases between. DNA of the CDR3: TGCAGCGCCAGGACAGAGCTTGGTTATGGCTACACCTTC. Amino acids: CSARTELGYGYTF.

The CDR3 is CASSQGHNYGYTF. CDR3 coding DNA: TGTGCCAGTTCCCAGGGGCATAACTATGGCTACACCTTC. The chain is built from TRBV19 and TRBJ1-2; tentative D call: TRBD1 (6 bases). Per germline, CDR1 LNHDA and CDR2 SQIVND (reference sequence). The CDR3 runs to 13 residues. V lost 8 bases to trimming and J lost 1 base, with 11 bases between them.